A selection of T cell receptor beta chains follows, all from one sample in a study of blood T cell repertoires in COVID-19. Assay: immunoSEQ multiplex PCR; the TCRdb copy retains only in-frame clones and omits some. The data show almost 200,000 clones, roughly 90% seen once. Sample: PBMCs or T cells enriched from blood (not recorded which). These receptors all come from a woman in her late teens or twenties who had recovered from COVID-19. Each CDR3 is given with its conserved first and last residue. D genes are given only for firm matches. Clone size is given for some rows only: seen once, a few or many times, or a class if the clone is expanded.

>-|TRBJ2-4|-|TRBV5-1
TGCGCCAGCAGCTTGGGCTCGGGTCTCGGAAACATTCAGTACTTC
CASSLGSGLGNIQYF
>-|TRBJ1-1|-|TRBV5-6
TGTGCCAGCAGCTTGTCGCGGGGTTACGATGAAGCTTTCTTT
CASSLSRGYDEAFF
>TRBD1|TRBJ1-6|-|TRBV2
TGTGCCAGCAGGGCGGACAGGGTTGGTTCACCCCTCCACTTT
CASRADRVGSPLHF
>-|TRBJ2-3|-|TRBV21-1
TGTGCCAGCAGCGGGTCCCACCTCTTCGGAGCGCAGTATTTT
CASSGSHLFGAQYF
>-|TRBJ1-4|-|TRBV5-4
TGTGCCAGCAACAAAGGGGGTCCAACTAATGAAAAACTGTTTTTT
CASNKGGPTNEKLFF
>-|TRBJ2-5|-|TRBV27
TGTGCCAGCAGTTTATGGTGGGGGAGGCGGAAGACCCAGTACTTC
CASSLWWGRRKTQYF
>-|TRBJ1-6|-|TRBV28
TGTGCCAGCAGTTTATGGGGGGGTGTTAATTCACCCCTCCACTTT
CASSLWGGVNSPLHF
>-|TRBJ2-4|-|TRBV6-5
TGTGCCAGCAGAACCACAGGTCTGGGGCTGGGCATTCAGTACTTC
CASRTTGLGLGIQYF
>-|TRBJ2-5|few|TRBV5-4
TGTGCCAGCAGCCCGCGAGAGACCCAGTACTTC
CASSPRETQYF
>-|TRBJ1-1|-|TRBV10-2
TGCGCCAGCAGTGTGGGGGAGGACACTGAAGCTTTCTTT
CASSVGEDTEAFF
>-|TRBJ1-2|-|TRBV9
TGTGCCAGCAGCCAAGCAGGGGTTAACTATGGCTACACCTTC
CASSQAGVNYGYTF
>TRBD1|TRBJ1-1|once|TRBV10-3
TGTGCCATCAAAGGGACAGGGTATGTCACTGAAGCTTTCTTT
CAIKGTGYVTEAFF
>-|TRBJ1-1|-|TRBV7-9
TGTGCCAGCAGCTTAGAAGCGAACACTGAAGCTTTCTTT
CASSLEANTEAFF
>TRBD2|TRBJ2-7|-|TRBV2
TGTGCCACCGCACTAGCGGGCGAGCAGTACTTC
CATALAGEQYF
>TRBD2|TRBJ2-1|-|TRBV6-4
TGTGCCAGCAGTGACTCAGCGGGGGTTAATGAGCAGTTCTTC
CASSDSAGVNEQFF
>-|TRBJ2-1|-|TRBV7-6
TGTGCCAGCGCAATACAAGGGGTTCCCTACAATGAGCAGTTCTTC
CASAIQGVPYNEQFF
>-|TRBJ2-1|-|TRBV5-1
TGCGCCAGCAGCTTGGGGGAGAGCTCCTACAATGAGCAGTTCTTC
CASSLGESSYNEQFF
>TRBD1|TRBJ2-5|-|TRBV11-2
TGTGCCAGCAGCCAGGGGGCCTTGACAGTGCAAGAGACCCAGTACTTC
CASSQGALTVQETQYF
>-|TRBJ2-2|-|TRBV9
TGTGCCAGCAGCGTAAGGGACAGCCCGCCCCCGGGGGTCGGGGAGCTGTTTTTT
CASSVRDSPPPGVGELFF
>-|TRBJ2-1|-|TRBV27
TGTGCCAGCACCCAGGGCATAGGGACATACAATGAGCAGTTCTTC
CASTQGIGTYNEQFF
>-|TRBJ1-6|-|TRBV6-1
TGTGCCAGCAGTGATCTCTCGGATTCACCCCTCCACTTT
CASSDLSDSPLHF
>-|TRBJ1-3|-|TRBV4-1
TGCGCCAGCAGCCAAGAGGCGGGACGGTATCTCTCTGGAAACACCATATATTTT
CASSQEAGRYLSGNTIYF
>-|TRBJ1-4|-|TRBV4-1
TGCGCCAGCAGCCACCCCTTAGCACTTCTTAGGGCCTCGGGAGAAAAACTGTTTTTT
CASSHPLALLRASGEKLFF
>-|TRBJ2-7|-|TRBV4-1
TGCGCCAGCAGCCTTTTGCGGGTGGACTCCTACGAGCAGTACTTC
CASSLLRVDSYEQYF
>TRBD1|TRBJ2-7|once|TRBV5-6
TGTGCCAGCAGCTTTACCTGGGACAGGGGGCTGGAGCAGTACTTC
CASSFTWDRGLEQYF
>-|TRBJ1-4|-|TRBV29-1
TGCAGCTCGGAGGGCGGGGTTGATATGGAAAAACTGTTTTTT
CSSEGGVDMEKLFF
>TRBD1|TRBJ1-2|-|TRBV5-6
TGTGCCAGCAGCTTGGGGACAGGTGATGGCTACACCTTC
CASSLGTGDGYTF
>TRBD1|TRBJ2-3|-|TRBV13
TGTGCCAGCAGCTTCCGGGACAGCAGCACAGATACGCAGTATTTT
CASSFRDSSTDTQYF
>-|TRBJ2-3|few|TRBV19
TGTGCCAGTAGTATTTTTTCCAGTAGCACAGATACGCAGTATTTT
CASSIFSSSTDTQYF
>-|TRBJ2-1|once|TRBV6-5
TGTGCCAGCAGTCTAACAGGGAGCTCCTACAATGAGCAGTTCTTC
CASSLTGSSYNEQFF
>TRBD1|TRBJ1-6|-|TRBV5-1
TGCGCCAGCAGGGGACAGGGGGATTCACCCCTCCACTTT
CASRGQGDSPLHF
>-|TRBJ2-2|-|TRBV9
TGTGCCAGCAGCAGACAGAAGAACACCGGGGAGCTGTTTTTT
CASSRQKNTGELFF
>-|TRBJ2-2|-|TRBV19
TGTGCCAGTAGTACCAGTGCTGACACCGGGGAGCTGTTTTTT
CASSTSADTGELFF
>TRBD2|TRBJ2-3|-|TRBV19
TGTGCCAGTAGTAACTACCCGGGGGGGGCCGAAGATACGCAGTATTTT
CASSNYPGGAEDTQYF
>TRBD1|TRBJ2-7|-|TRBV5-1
TGCGCCAGCAGCTGGACAGGGATCGACGAGCAGTACTTC
CASSWTGIDEQYF
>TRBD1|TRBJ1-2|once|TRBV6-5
TGTGCCAGCAGTTCCGGACAGGGAATCTATGGCTACACCTTC
CASSSGQGIYGYTF
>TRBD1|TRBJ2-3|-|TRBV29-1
TGCAGCGTTGAGGACAGGGCCGCAGATACGCAGTATTTT
CSVEDRAADTQYF
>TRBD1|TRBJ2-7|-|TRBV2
TGTGCCAGCAGTGAACAGGACAGGGTCAACGAGCAGTACTTC
CASSEQDRVNEQYF
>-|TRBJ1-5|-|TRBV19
TGTGCCAGTAGTATAGTGGACACCCGCAATCAGCCCCAGCATTTT
CASSIVDTRNQPQHF
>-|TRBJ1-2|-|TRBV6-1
TGTGCCAGCAGTGAAGCTTTCATTGGGACACAGACCTTC
CASSEAFIGTQTF
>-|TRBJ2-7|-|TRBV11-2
TGTGCCAGCAGCTTTGCAGGGCGGTACGAGCAGTACTTC
CASSFAGRYEQYF